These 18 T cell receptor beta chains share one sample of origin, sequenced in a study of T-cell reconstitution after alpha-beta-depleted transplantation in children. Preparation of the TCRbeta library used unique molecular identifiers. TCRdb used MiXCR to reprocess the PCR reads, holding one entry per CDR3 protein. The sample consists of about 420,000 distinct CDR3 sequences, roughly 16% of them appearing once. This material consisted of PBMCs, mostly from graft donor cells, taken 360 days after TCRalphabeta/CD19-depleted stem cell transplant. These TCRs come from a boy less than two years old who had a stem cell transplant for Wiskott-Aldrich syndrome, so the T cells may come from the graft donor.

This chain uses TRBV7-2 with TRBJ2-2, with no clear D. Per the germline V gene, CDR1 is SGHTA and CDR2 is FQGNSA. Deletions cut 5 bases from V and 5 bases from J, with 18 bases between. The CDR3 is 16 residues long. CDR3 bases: TGTGCCAGCAGCCTACGACAAACGGGTGGGACCGGGGAGCTGTTTTTT. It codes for CASSLRQTGGTGELFF. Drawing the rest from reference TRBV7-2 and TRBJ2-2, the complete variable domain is GAGVSQSPSNKVTEKGKDVELRCDPISGHTALYWYRQSLGQGLEFLIYFQGNSAPDKSGLPSDRFSAERTGGSVSTLTIQRTQQEDSAVYLCASSLRQTGGTGELFFGEGSRLTVL.

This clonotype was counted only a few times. The CDR3 DNA sequence: TGCGCCAGCAGCCAAAACCAACTAGCGGGAGTAGCCGGGGAGCTGTTTTTT. Its protein is CASSQNQLAGVAGELFF. The rearrangement uses TRBV4-3 and TRBJ2-2, with 11 positions matching TRBD2. The trim removed 2 bases at V and 6 bases at J, leaving 8 bases unmatched. The CDR3 extends over 17 amino acids. CDR1 is LGHNA, CDR2 YSLEER, per germline.

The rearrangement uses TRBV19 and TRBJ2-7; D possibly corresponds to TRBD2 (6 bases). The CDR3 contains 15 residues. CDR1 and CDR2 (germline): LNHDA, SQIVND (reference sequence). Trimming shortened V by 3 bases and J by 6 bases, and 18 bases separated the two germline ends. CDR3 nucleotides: TGTGCCAGTAGTATCAGGGACTTCCCGCCTGGCGAGCAGTACTTC. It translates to CASSIRDFPPGEQYF.

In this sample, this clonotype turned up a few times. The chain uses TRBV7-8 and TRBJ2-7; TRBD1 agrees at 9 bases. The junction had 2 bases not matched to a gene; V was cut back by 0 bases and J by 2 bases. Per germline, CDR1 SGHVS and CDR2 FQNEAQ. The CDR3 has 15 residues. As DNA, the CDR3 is TGTGCCAGCAGCTTAGCGACAGGGGGGCCCTACGAGCAGTACTTC. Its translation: CASSLATGGPYEQYF.

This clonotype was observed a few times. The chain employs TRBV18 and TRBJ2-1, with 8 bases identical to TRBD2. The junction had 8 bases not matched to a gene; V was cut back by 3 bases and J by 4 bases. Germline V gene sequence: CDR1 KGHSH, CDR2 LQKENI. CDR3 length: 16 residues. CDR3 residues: CASSPQGGGRYNEQFF. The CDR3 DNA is TGTGCCAGCTCACCCCAGGGCGGGGGGAGATACAATGAGCAGTTCTTC.

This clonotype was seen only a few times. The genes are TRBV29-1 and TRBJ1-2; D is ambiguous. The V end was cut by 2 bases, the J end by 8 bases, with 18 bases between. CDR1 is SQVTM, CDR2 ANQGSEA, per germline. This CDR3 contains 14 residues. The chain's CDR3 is CSVEKIGPPWGYTF. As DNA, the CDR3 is TGCAGCGTTGAAAAGATCGGACCCCCTTGGGGCTACACCTTC.

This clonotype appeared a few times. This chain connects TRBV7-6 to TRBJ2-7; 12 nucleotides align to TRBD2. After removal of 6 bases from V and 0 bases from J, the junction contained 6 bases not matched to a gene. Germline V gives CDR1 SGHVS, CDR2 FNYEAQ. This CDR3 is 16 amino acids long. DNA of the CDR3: TGTGCCAGCAGTTTTACTAGCGGGAGGAACTCCTACGAGCAGTACTTC. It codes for CASSFTSGRNSYEQYF.

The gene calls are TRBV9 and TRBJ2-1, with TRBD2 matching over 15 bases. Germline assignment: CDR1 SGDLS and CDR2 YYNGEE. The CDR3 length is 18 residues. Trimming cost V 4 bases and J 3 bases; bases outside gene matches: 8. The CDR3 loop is CASSSRTSGRANYNEQFF. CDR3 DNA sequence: TGTGCCAGCAGCTCCCGGACTAGCGGGAGGGCCAACTACAATGAGCAGTTCTTC.

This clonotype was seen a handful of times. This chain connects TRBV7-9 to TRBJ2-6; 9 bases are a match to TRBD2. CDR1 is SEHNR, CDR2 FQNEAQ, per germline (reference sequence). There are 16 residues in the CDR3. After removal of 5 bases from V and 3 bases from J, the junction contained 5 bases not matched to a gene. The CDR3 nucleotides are TGTGCCAGCAGCCGGGGACTAGCTTTTGGGGCCAACGTCCTGACTTTC. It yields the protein CASSRGLAFGANVLTF.

CDR3 residues: CASSSPARRDRVNNEQFF. The CDR3 nucleotides are TGCGCCAGCAGCAGCCCCGCCCGGCGGGACAGGGTGAACAATGAGCAGTTCTTC. The chain links TRBV5-1 to TRBJ2-1; 9 bases match TRBD1. CDR3 length: 18 residues. Germline V lookup: CDR1 SGHRS, CDR2 YFSETQ. Unmatched junction bases numbered 16, after V lost 4 bases and J lost 5 bases.

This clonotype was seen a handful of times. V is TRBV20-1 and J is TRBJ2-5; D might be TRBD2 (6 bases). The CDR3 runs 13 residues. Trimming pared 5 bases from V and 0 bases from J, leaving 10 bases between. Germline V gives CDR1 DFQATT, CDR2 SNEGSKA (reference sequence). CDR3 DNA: TGCAGTGCTCCCCAGCGGGACCAAGAGACCCAGTACTTC. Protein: CSAPQRDQETQYF.

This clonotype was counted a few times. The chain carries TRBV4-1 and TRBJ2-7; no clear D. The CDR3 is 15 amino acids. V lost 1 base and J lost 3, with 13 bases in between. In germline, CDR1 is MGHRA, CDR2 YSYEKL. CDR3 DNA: TGCGCCAGCAGCCAAGTGGGCGTCAATTACTACGAGCAGTACTTC. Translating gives CASSQVGVNYYEQYF.

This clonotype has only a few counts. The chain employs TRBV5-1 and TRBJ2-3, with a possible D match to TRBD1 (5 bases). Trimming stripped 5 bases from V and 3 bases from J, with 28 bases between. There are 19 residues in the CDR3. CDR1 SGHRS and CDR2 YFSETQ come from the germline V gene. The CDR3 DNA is TGCGCCAGCAGTCGGATAAAGCTTGGGGCGGACCAAAGAACAGATACGCAGTATTTT. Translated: CASSRIKLGADQRTDTQYF.

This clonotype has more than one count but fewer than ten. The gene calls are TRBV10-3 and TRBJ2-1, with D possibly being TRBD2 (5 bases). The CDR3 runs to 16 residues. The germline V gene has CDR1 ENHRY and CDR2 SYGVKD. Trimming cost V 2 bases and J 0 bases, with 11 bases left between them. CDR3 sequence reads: CAISEGLSSSYNEQFF. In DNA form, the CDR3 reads TGTGCCATCAGTGAGGGACTTTCAAGCTCCTACAATGAGCAGTTCTTC.

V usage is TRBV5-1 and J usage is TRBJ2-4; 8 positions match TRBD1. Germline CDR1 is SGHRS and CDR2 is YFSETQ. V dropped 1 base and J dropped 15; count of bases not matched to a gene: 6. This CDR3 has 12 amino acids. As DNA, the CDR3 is TGCGCCAGCAGCTTGCCCGGACAGGGAAGGTACTTC. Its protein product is CASSLPGQGRYF.

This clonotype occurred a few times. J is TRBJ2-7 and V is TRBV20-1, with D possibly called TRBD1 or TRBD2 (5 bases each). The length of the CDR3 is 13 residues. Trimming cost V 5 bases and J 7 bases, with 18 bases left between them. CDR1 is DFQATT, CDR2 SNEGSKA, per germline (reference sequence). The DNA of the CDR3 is TGCAGTGCTCTTAGACAGCCAAGGAGGGAGCAGTACTTC. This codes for CSALRQPRREQYF.

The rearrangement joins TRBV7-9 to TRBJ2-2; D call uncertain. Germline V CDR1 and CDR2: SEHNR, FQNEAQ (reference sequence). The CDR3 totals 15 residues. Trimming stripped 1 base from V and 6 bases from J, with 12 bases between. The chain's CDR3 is CASSLEATRSGELFF. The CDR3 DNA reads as TGTGCCAGCAGCTTAGAAGCTACCCGGTCCGGGGAGCTGTTTTTT.

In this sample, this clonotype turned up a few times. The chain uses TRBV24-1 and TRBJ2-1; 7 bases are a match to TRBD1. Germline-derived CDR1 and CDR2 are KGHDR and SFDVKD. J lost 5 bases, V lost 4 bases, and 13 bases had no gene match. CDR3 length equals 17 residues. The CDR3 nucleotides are TGTGCCACCAGTGACCTTCCAAAGACAGGGACCCACAATGAGCAGTTCTTC. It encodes CATSDLPKTGTHNEQFF.